A selection of T cell receptor beta chains follows, all from one sample in a study of shared clonotypes between healthy human individuals. The table came from immunoSEQ multiplex PCR; TCRdb's copy has only in-frame clones and leaves some out. The sample holds 70,000 to 95,000 clones, under 65% seen once. Sequencing input: memory CD8+ T cells sorted from blood. The origin of the receptors is a man aged 25-40 years in good health. CDR3s include the opening cysteine and the closing phenylalanine or tryptophan. The D gene is left open where the match is weak. Only some rows state a clone size, as once, few, many or a class for expanded clones.

-	12	TRBV9	TRBJ2-7	many	CASSQNNYEQYF	TGTGCCAGCAGCCAGAATAACTACGAGCAGTACTTC
TRBD2	17	TRBV28	TRBJ2-1	-	CASSLPTSRDENDEQFF	TGTGCCAGCAGTTTGCCGACTAGCCGGGACGAAAACGATGAGCAGTTCTTC
-	14	TRBV5-4	TRBJ2-1	-	CASSQGGRVNEQFF	TGTGCCAGCAGCCAGGGGGGCAGGGTAAATGAGCAGTTCTTC
-	14	TRBV7-9	TRBJ2-7	-	CASSSERWGREQYF	TGTGCCAGCAGCTCCGAGCGGTGGGGCAGGGAGCAGTACTTC
-	15	TRBV25-1	TRBJ2-1	few	CASSDPDGIYNEQFF	TGTGCCAGCAGTGACCCAGACGGAATCTACAATGAGCAGTTCTTC
-	16	TRBV25-1	TRBJ2-1	many	CASSKTRDPYYNEQFF	TGTGCCAGCAGTAAGACCCGGGACCCTTACTACAATGAGCAGTTCTTC
TRBD1	13	TRBV11-2	TRBJ2-7	-	CASSLDRGYEQYF	TGTGCCAGCAGCTTGGACAGGGGTTACGAGCAGTACTTC
TRBD1	16	TRBV7-9	TRBJ1-1	once	CASSLALGGPGTEAFF	TGTGCCAGCAGCTTAGCGTTAGGGGGCCCTGGAACTGAAGCTTTCTTT
-	14	TRBV19	TRBJ1-1	-	CASSIRGQNTEAFF	TGTGCCAGTAGTATAAGGGGACAGAACACTGAAGCTTTCTTT
-	16	TRBV5-1	TRBJ2-5	-	CASSHLGTPWGETQYF	TGCGCCAGCAGCCATCTAGGGACTCCTTGGGGAGAGACCCAGTACTTC
-	12	TRBV18	TRBJ2-7	-	CASSPASYEQYF	TGTGCCAGCTCACCAGCCTCCTACGAGCAGTACTTC
TRBD2	18	TRBV27	TRBJ2-1	once	CASSPSRLAGVSYNEQFF	TGTGCCAGCAGTCCAAGTCGACTAGCGGGAGTATCCTACAATGAGCAGTTCTTC
TRBD2	14	TRBV28	TRBJ2-3	-	CASESGDSTDTQYF	TGTGCATCGGAAAGCGGGGACAGCACAGATACGCAGTATTTT
-	12	TRBV29-1	TRBJ2-1	-	CSVLGGAVEQFF	TGCAGCGTTCTGGGGGGGGCTGTCGAGCAGTTCTTC
-	15	TRBV25-1	TRBJ2-4	few	CASSELGGQKDIQYF	TGTGCCAGCAGTGAATTAGGAGGACAGAAGGACATTCAGTACTTC
-	14	TRBV9	TRBJ1-5	few	CASSVGESGQPQHF	TGTGCCAGCAGCGTAGGGGAGTCGGGTCAGCCCCAGCATTTT
TRBD1	15	TRBV9	TRBJ2-3	-	CASSSWGQSTDTQYF	TGTGCCAGCAGCTCCTGGGGACAGAGCACAGATACGCAGTATTTT
-	16	TRBV7-3	TRBJ2-3	-	CASSPVVRGGTDTQYF	TGTGCCAGCAGCCCAGTTGTTCGAGGGGGCACAGATACGCAGTATTTT
TRBD2	18	TRBV28	TRBJ2-7	-	CASSLPLAGAGAYYEQYF	TGTGCCAGCAGTTTACCCCTAGCGGGAGCAGGGGCATACTACGAGCAGTACTTC
TRBD1	16	TRBV25-1	TRBJ2-5	-	CASSRSPGQTKETQYF	TGTGCCAGCAGTAGATCACCGGGACAGACGAAAGAGACCCAGTACTTC
TRBD1	16	TRBV6-1	TRBJ2-7	-	CASSVTPGQGAYEQYF	TGTGCCAGCAGTGTCACACCGGGACAGGGGGCTTACGAGCAGTACTTC
TRBD2	14	TRBV4-1	TRBJ2-5	-	CASSRSGSQETQYF	TGCGCCAGCAGCCGTAGCGGGAGCCAAGAGACCCAGTACTTC
-	12	TRBV6-5	TRBJ2-7	few	CASLSPTYEQYF	TGTGCCAGCCTCTCCCCCACCTACGAGCAGTACTTC
-	12	TRBV10-2	TRBJ2-7	few	CASSDSSYEQYF	TGCGCCAGCAGTGACTCGTCCTACGAGCAGTACTTC
TRBD1	13	TRBV28	TRBJ1-1	-	CASRNTGDTEAFF	TGTGCCAGCAGGAACACAGGGGACACTGAAGCTTTCTTT
-	13	TRBV5-1	TRBJ2-1	-	CATVGQEGNEQFF	TGCGCCACAGTAGGACAGGAGGGCAATGAGCAGTTCTTC
-	16	TRBV7-2	TRBJ1-5	many	CASSLTGLWGNQPQHF	TGTGCCAGCAGCTTAACCGGACTCTGGGGCAATCAGCCCCAGCATTTT
-	13	TRBV6-6	TRBJ2-3	-	CASSPHRADTQYF	TGTGCCAGCAGTCCCCATCGGGCAGATACGCAGTATTTT
-	17	TRBV7-8	TRBJ2-1	-	CASTQGNWAASYNEQFF	TGTGCCAGCACCCAGGGGAACTGGGCGGCCTCCTACAATGAGCAGTTCTTC
TRBD2	16	TRBV9	TRBJ2-7	once	CASSVAGTSGTYEQYF	TGTGCCAGCAGCGTAGCCGGGACTAGCGGGACCTACGAGCAGTACTTC
TRBD1	15	TRBV7-2	TRBJ2-2	many	CASSPLPGGSGELFF	TGTGCCAGCAGCCCCCTCCCAGGGGGCTCCGGGGAGCTGTTTTTT
-	13	TRBV2	TRBJ2-7	many	CASSDTGYYEQYF	TGTGCCAGCAGTGACACCGGGTATTACGAGCAGTACTTC
TRBD2	20	TRBV28	TRBJ2-4	-	CASSSPGLAGGPGAKNIQYF	TGTGCCAGCAGTTCCCCGGGACTAGCGGGAGGGCCAGGGGCCAAAAACATTCAGTACTTC
-	11	TRBV9	TRBJ2-7	-	CASSVGAEQYF	TGTGCCAGCAGCGTGGGAGCCGAGCAGTACTTC
TRBD1	15	TRBV6-5	TRBJ2-1	-	CASSYGQGDFGEQFF	TGTGCCAGCAGTTACGGACAGGGCGACTTCGGCGAGCAGTTCTTC
TRBD2	21	TRBV15	TRBJ2-3	-	CATSRAPGTSGTSTLPDTQYF	TGTGCCACCAGCAGAGCCCCCGGGACTAGCGGGACATCAACCCTTCCAGATACGCAGTATTTT
TRBD2	18	TRBV5-5	TRBJ2-2	-	CASSPAGTSGANTGELFF	TGTGCCAGCAGCCCGGCGGGGACTAGCGGGGCGAACACCGGGGAGCTGTTTTTT
-	13	TRBV7-9	TRBJ2-2	-	CASSLLQTGELFF	TGTGCCAGCAGCTTACTTCAAACCGGGGAGCTGTTTTTT
-	14	TRBV6-1	TRBJ1-1	-	CASSHDSRNTEAFF	TGTGCCAGCAGTCACGACAGTCGGAACACTGAAGCTTTCTTT
-	14	TRBV7-6	TRBJ1-1	many	CASSLSSGGTEAFF	TGTGCCAGCAGCTTAAGTTCGGGGGGAACTGAAGCTTTCTTT
-	13	TRBV18	TRBJ1-1	-	CASSPPDSTEAFF	TGTGCCAGCTCACCCCCGGACAGCACTGAAGCCTTCTTT
-	11	TRBV4-2	TRBJ1-1	-	CASSSNTEAFF	TGTGCCAGCAGCTCAAACACTGAAGCTTTCTTT
TRBD1	14	TRBV28	TRBJ2-7	-	CASSKQGVTYEQYF	TGTGCCAGCAGCAAACAGGGGGTAACCTACGAGCAGTACTTC
TRBD2	13	TRBV11-3	TRBJ2-7	-	CASSSGTSGTQYF	TGTGCCAGCAGCTCCGGGACTAGCGGGACGCAGTACTTC
-	13	TRBV7-9	TRBJ2-7	-	CASSLGGNYEQYF	TGTGCCAGCAGCTTAGGCGGGAACTACGAGCAGTACTTC
-	10	TRBV7-9	TRBJ1-1	-	CASDITEAFF	TGTGCCAGCGACATCACTGAAGCTTTCTTT
-	14	TRBV4-3	TRBJ2-1	-	CASSQGTGYNEQFF	TGCGCCAGCAGCCAGGGGACCGGTTACAATGAGCAGTTCTTC
-	13	TRBV6-5	TRBJ2-4	many	CASSFINGDGQYF	TGTGCCAGCAGTTTCATCAACGGAGACGGGCAGTACTTC
-	13	TRBV6-5	TRBJ2-4	-	CASSFGAKNIQYF	TGTGCCAGCAGTTTCGGGGCGAAAAACATTCAGTACTTC
-	15	TRBV4-3	TRBJ2-7	-	CASSQDWTDSYEQYF	TGCGCCAGCAGCCAAGATTGGACAGACTCCTACGAGCAGTACTTC
-	18	TRBV4-1	TRBJ2-4	-	CASSQFPRTNLAKNIQYF	TGCGCCAGCAGCCAGTTCCCGCGGACCAACCTAGCCAAAAACATTCAGTACTTC
TRBD2	16	TRBV6-4	TRBJ2-2	many	CASSDGASGSPGELFF	TGTGCCAGCAGTGACGGAGCTAGCGGGAGCCCCGGGGAGCTGTTTTTT
TRBD1	15	TRBV4-1	TRBJ1-1	-	CASSQERTGHTEAFF	TGCGCCAGCAGCCAAGAGCGGACAGGCCACACTGAAGCTTTCTTT
TRBD2	18	TRBV7-9	TRBJ2-1	-	CASSSGLAGVGSYNEQFF	TGTGCCAGCAGCTCGGGACTAGCGGGAGTTGGGTCCTACAATGAGCAGTTCTTC
TRBD1	14	TRBV19	TRBJ2-2	-	CASRTGTNTGELFF	TGTGCCAGTAGGACAGGGACGAACACCGGGGAGCTGTTTTTT